This passage covers 4 T cell receptor beta chains from one sample sequenced in a study of cytomegalovirus exposure and HLA in healthy donors. The PCR contained 60 Vbeta and 13 Jbeta primers. Here immunoSEQ multiplex PCR was the method, and the copy in TCRdb shows in-frame clones only, minus some. The sample lists 100,000 to 150,000 clones, under 85% occurring once. Sequences were obtained from PBMCs. The receptors stem from a male donor in good health and CMV-seropositive.

The chain recombines TRBV28 with TRBJ2-7; D remains ambiguous. Per the germline V gene, CDR1 is MDHEN and CDR2 is SYDVKM. Trimming removed 3 bases from V and 6 bases from J, with 6 bases in between. There are 11 residues in the CDR3. In DNA, the CDR3 is TGTGCCAGCAGTTTTGCGGCCGAGCAGTACTTC. It translates to CASSFAAEQYF.

The chain joins TRBV7-9 to TRBJ2-2; 8 nucleotides agree with TRBD1. CDR1 and CDR2 (germline): SEHNR, FQNEAQ (reference sequence). V gave up 9 bases and J gave up 6 bases; unmatched junction bases: 9. This CDR3 contains 14 residues. Here the CDR3 DNA reads TGTGCCAGTAGACCAGGGGGCACGGCCGGGGAGCTGTTTTTT. It translates to CASRPGGTAGELFF.

The chain is built from TRBV7-8 and TRBJ2-5; 12 bases are shared with TRBD1. J gave up 3 bases and V 6 bases, and 8 bases lay outside the gene matches. This CDR3 is 16 amino acids long. CDR1 is SGHVS and CDR2 is FQNEAQ in the germline V gene. CDR3 sequence: CASRRPGTGGKETQYF. Here the CDR3 DNA reads TGTGCCAGCAGGCGACCCGGGACAGGGGGCAAAGAGACCCAGTACTTC.

This chain joins TRBV11-3 and TRBJ1-5; the D is unclear. The CDR3 has 18 residues. V lost 0 bases to trimming and J lost 4 bases, with 19 bases between them. Per the germline V gene, CDR1 is SGHNT and CDR2 is YENEEA. As DNA, the CDR3 is TGTGCCAGCAGCTTAGATAAATTAACGGCAGACTTTAATCAGCCCCAGCATTTT. This codes for CASSLDKLTADFNQPQHF.